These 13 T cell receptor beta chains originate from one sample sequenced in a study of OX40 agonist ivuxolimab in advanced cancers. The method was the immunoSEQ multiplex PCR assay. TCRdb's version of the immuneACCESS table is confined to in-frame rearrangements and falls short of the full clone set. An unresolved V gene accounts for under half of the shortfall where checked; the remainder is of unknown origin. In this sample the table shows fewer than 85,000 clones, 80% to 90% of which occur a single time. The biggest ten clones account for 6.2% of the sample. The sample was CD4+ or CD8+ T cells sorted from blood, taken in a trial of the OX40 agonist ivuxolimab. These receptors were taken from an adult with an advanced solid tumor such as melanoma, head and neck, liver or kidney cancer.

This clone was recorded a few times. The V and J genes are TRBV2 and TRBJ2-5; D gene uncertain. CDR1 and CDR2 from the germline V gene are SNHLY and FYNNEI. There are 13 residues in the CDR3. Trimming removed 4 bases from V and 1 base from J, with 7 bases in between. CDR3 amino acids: CASSGSGQETQYF. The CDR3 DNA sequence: TGTGCCAGCAGTGGGTCAGGCCAAGAGACCCAGTACTTC.

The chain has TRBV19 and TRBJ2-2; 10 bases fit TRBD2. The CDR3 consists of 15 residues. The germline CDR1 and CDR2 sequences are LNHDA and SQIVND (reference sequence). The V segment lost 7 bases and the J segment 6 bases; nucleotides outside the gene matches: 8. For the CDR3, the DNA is TGTGCCAGTACCACTATAGCGGGAGGTGCCGGGGAGCTGTTTTTT. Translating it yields CASTTIAGGAGELFF. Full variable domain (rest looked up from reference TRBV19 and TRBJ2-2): DGGITQSPKYLFRKEGQNVTLSCEQNLNHDAMYWYRQDPGQGLRLIYYSQIVNDFQKGDIAEGYSVSREKKESFPLTVTSAQKNPTAFYLCASTTIAGGAGELFFGEGSRLTVL.

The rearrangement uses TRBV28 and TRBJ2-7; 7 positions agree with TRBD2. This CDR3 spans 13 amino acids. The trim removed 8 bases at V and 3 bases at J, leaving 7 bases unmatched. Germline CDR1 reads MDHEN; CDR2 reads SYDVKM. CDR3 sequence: CASGPSGNYEQYF. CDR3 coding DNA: TGTGCCAGCGGCCCTAGCGGAAACTACGAGCAGTACTTC.

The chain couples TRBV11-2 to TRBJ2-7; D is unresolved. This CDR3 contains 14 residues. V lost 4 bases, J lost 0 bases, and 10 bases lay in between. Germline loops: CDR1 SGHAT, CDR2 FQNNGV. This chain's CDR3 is CASSYRVSSYEQYF. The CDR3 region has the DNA TGTGCCAGCAGCTACCGGGTCTCCTCCTACGAGCAGTACTTC.

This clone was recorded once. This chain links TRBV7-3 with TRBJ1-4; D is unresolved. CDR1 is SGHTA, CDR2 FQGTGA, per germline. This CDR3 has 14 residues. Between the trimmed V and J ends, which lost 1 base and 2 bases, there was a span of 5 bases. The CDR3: CASSLIATNEKLFF. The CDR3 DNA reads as TGTGCCAGCAGCTTAATTGCCACTAATGAAAAACTGTTTTTT.

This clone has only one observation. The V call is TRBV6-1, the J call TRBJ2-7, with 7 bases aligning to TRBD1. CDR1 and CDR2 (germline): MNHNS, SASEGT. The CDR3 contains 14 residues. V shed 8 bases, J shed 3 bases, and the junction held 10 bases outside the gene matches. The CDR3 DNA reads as TGTGCCAGCCCCCGGGACAGCCTCAGCTACGAGCAGTACTTC. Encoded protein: CASPRDSLSYEQYF.

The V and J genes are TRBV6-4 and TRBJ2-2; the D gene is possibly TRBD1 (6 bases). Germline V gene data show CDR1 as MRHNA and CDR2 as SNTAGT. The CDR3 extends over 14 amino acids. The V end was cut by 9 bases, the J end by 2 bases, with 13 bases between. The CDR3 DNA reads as TGTGCCAGTTCCGGGACACTAAACACCGGGGAGCTGTTTTTT. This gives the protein CASSGTLNTGELFF.

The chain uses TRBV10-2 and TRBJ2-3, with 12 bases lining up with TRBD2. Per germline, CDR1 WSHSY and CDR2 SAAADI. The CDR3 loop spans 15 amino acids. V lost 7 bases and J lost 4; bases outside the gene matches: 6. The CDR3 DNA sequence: TGCGCCAGCACCCTGACTAGCGGGAGTCCAGATACGCAGTATTTT. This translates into CASTLTSGSPDTQYF.

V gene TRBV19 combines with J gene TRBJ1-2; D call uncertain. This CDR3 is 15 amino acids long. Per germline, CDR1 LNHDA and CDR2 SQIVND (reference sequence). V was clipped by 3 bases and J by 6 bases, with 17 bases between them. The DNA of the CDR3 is TGTGCCAGTAGTATTCCCCCCCAGAGAATGCATGGCTACACCTTC. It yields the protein CASSIPPQRMHGYTF.

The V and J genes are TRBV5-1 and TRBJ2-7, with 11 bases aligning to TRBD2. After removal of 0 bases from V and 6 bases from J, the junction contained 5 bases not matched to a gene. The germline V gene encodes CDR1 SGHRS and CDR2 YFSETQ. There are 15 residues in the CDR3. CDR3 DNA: TGCGCCAGCAGCTTGGTTAGCGGGGGGGTTTTCGAGCAGTACTTC. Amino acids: CASSLVSGGVFEQYF.

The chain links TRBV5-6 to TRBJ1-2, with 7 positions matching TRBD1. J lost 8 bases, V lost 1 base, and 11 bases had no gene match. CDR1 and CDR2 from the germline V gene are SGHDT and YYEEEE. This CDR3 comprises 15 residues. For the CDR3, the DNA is TGTGCCAGCAGCTTGTCCACCACAGGGGTGGACGGCTACACCTTC. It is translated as CASSLSTTGVDGYTF.

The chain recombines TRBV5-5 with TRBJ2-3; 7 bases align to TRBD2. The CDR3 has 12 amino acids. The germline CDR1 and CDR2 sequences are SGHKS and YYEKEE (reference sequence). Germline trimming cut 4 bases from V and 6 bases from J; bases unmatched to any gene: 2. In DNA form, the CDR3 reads TGTGCCAGCAGCCGAGCGGGGGATACGCAGTATTTT. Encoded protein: CASSRAGDTQYF.

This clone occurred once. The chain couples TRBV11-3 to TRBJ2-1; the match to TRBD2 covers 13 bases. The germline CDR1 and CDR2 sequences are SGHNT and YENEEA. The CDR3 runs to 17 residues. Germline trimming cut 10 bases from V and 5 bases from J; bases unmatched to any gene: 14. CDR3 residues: CANPGLAGARSHNEQFF. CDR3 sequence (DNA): TGTGCCAACCCAGGACTAGCGGGAGCAAGGTCCCACAATGAGCAGTTCTTC.